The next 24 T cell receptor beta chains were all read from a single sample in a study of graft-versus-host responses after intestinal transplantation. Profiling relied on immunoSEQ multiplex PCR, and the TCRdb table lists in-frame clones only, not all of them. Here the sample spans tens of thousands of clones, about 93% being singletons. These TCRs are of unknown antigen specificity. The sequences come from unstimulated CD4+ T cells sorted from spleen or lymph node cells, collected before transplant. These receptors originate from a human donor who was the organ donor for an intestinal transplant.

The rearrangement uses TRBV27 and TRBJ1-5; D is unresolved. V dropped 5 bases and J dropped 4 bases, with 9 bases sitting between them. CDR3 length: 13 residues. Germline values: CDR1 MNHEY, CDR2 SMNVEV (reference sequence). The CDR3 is CASSAQQNQPQHF. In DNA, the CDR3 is TGTGCCAGCAGTGCACAGCAGAATCAGCCCCAGCATTTT.

The chain's CDR3 is CASSLRTGTGGGKGYGYTF. The DNA of the CDR3 is TGTGCCAGCAGCTTACGTACCGGGACAGGTGGCGGGAAGGGCTATGGCTACACCTTC. The genes are TRBV5-6 and TRBJ1-2, with TRBD1 identical over 8 bases. Germline V gene sequence: CDR1 SGHDT, CDR2 YYEEEE. The trim removed 2 bases at V and 4 bases at J, leaving 19 bases unmatched. This CDR3 is 19 amino acids long.

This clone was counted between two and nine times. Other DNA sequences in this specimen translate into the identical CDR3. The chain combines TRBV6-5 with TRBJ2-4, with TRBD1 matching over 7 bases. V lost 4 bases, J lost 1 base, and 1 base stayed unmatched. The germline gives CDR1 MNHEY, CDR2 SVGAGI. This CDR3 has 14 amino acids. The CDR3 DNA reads TGTGCCAGCAGTTCGACAGGGGCCAAAAACATTCAGTACTTC. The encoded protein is CASSSTGAKNIQYF.

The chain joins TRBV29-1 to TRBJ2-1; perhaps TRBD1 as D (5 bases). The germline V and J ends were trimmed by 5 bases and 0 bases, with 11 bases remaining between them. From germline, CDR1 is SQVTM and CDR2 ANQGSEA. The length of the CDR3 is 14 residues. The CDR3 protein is CSVRRQSSYNEQFF. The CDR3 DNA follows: TGCAGCGTTCGGAGACAGAGCTCCTACAATGAGCAGTTCTTC.

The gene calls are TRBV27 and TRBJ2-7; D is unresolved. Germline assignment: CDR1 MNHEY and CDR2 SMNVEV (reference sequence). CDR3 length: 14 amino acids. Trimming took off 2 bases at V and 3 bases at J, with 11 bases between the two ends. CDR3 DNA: TGTGCCAGCAGTTTAGGGGTCAGGTTCTACGAGCAGTACTTC. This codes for CASSLGVRFYEQYF.

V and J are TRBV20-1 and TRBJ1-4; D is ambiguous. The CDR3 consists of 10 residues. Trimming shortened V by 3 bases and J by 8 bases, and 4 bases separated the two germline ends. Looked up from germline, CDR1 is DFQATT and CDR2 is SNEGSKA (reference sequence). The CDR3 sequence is CSARREKLFF. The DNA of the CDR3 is TGCAGTGCTAGGCGGGAAAAACTGTTTTTT.

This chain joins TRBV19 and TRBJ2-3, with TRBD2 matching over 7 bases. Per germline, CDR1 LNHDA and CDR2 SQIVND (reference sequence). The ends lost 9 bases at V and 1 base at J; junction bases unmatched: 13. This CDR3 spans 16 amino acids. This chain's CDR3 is CASKGREKRGTDTQYF. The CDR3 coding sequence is TGTGCCAGCAAGGGGCGGGAGAAAAGGGGCACAGATACGCAGTATTTT. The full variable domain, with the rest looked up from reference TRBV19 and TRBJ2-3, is DGGITQSPKYLFRKEGQNVTLSCEQNLNHDAMYWYRQDPGQGLRLIYYSQIVNDFQKGDIAEGYSVSREKKESFPLTVTSAQKNPTAFYLCASKGREKRGTDTQYFGPGTRLTVL.

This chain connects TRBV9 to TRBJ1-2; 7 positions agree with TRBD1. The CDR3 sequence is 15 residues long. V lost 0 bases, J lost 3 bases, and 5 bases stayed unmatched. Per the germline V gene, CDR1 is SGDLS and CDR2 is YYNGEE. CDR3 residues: CASSVDPDRYYGYTF. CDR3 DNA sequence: TGTGCCAGCAGCGTAGATCCGGACAGGTACTATGGCTACACCTTC.

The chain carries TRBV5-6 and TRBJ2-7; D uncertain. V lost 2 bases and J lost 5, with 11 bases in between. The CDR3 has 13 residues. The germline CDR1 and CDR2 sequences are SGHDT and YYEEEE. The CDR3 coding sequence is TGTGCCAGCAGCTTTTGGGGAACCGACGAGCAGTACTTC. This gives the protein CASSFWGTDEQYF.

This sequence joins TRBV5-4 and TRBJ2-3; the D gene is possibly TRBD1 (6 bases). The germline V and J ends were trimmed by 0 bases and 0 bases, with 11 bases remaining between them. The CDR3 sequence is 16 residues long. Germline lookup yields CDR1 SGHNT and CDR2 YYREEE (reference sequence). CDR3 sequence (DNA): TGTGCCAGCAGCTTGGTTGGGGGCCGGAGCACAGATACGCAGTATTTT. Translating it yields CASSLVGGRSTDTQYF.

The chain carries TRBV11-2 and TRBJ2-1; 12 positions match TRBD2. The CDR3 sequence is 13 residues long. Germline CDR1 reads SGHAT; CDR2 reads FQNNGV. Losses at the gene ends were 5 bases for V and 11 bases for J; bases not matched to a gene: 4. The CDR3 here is CASSRTSGTKQFF. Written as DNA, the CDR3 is TGTGCCAGCAGCCGGACTAGCGGGACTAAGCAGTTCTTC.

CDR3 sequence (DNA): TGCGCCAGCAGCCGAGGACTAGCGGGACAAGAGACCCAGTACTTC. Protein: CASSRGLAGQETQYF. This chain joins TRBV4-1 and TRBJ2-5; 12 bases align to TRBD2. This CDR3 is 15 amino acids long. CDR1 is MGHRA, CDR2 YSYEKL, per germline. V dropped 4 bases and J dropped 2; count of bases not matched to a gene: 2.

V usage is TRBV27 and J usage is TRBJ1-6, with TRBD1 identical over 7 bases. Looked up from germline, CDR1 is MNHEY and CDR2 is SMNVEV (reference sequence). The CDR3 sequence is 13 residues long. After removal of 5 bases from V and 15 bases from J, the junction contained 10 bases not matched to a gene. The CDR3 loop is CASSPADRADLHF. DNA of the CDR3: TGTGCCAGCAGTCCAGCAGACAGGGCTGACCTCCACTTT.

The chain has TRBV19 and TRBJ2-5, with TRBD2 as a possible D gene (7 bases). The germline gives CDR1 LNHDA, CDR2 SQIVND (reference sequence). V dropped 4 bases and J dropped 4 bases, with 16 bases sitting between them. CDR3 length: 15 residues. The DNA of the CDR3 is TGTGCCAGTAGTAGGACTGGGGGGGGCTCAGAGACCCAGTACTTC. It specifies CASSRTGGGSETQYF.

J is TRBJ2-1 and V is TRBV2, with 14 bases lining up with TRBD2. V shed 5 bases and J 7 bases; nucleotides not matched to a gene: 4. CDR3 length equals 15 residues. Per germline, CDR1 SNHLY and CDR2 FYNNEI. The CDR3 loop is CASSLGLAGANEQFF. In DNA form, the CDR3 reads TGTGCCAGCAGTCTGGGACTAGCGGGAGCGAATGAGCAGTTCTTC.

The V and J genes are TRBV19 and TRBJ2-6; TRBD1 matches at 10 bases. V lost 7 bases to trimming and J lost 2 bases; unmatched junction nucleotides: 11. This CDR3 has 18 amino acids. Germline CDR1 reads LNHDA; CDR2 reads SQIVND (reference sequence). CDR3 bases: TGTGCCAGTATAATATCCGGGACAGGGGTGCCTGGGGCCAACGTCCTGACTTTC. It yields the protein CASIISGTGVPGANVLTF.

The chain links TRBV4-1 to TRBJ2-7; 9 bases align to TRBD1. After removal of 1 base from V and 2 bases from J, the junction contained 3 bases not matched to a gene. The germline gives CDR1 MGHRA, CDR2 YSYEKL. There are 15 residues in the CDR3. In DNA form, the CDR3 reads TGCGCCAGCAGCCAAGGGGACAGGGACCCCTACGAGCAGTACTTC. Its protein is CASSQGDRDPYEQYF.

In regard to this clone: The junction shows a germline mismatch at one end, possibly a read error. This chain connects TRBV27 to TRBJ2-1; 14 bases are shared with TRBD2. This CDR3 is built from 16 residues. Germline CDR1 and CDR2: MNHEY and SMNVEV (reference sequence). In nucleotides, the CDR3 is TGTGCCGGCAGTTGGAGACTAGCGGGAGGGTTTAATGAGCAGTTCTTC. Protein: CAGSWRLAGGFNEQFF.

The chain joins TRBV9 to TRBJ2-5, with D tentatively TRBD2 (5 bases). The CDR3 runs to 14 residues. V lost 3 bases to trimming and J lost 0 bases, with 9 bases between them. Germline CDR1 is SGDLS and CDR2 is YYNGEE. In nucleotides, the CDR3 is TGTGCCAGCAGCGCCTCGGGATACCAAGAGACCCAGTACTTC. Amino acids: CASSASGYQETQYF.

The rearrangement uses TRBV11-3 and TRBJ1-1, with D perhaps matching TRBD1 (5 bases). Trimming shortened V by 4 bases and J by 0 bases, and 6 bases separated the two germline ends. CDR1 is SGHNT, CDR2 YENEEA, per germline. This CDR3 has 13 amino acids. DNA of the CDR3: TGTGCCAGCAGCTACAGGATGAACACTGAAGCTTTCTTT. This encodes CASSYRMNTEAFF.

This CDR3 reads CASSRDRKETQYF. The CDR3 coding sequence is TGTGCCAGCAGCCGGGACAGGAAAGAGACCCAGTACTTC. The chain combines TRBV5-8 with TRBJ2-5, with TRBD1 matching over 8 bases. V shed 4 bases, J shed 3 bases, and the junction held 2 bases outside the gene matches. The CDR3 runs 13 residues. Germline V gene data show CDR1 as SGHTS and CDR2 as YDEGEE.

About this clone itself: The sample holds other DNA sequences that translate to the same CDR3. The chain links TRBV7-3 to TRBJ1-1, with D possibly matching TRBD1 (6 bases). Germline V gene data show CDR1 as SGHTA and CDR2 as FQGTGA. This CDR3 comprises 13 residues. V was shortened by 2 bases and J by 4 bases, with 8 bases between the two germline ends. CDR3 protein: CASSLRGGTEAFF. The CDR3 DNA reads TGTGCCAGCAGCTTACGAGGGGGCACTGAAGCTTTCTTT.

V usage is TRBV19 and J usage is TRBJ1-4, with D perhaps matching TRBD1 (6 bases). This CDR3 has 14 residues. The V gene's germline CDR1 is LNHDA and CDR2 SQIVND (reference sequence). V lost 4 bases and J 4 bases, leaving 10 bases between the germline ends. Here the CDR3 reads CASSRTASNEKLFF. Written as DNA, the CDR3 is TGTGCCAGTAGTAGGACAGCCAGTAATGAAAAACTGTTTTTT.

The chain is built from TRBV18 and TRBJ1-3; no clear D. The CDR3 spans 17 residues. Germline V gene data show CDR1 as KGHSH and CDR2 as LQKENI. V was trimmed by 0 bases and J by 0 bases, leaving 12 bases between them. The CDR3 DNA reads TGTGCCAGCTCACCACCGGTCGGGCCTAGCTCTGGAAACACCATATATTTT. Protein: CASSPPVGPSSGNTIYF.